This record looks at one T cell receptor beta chain sequence and its context. The data belong to a study of blood T cell repertoires in COVID-19. This CDR3 contains 13 residues. Trimming took off 2 bases at V and 8 bases at J, with 10 bases between the two ends. CDR1 is KGHSH, CDR2 LQKENI, per germline. Authors' methods: Reference gene primer amplification gave estimated nucleated cell counts. This table comes from immunoSEQ multiplex PCR, and its TCRdb copy is limited to in-frame clones, with some not included. The DNA was the basis for D and trimming; V, J and clone size are from that table. Of fewer than 60,000 clones in the sample, roughly nine tenths were seen once.

This sequence joins TRBV18 and TRBJ2-1; TRBD2 is a possible D gene (6 bases). This clonotype was obtained from a human donor in a cohort sampled during active COVID-19. What was sequenced was peripheral blood. The CDR3 sequence: CASSPALADEQFF. In DNA, the CDR3 is TGTGCCAGCTCACCAGCCTTAGCGGATGAGCAGTTCTTC. The full variable domain, with the rest looked up from reference TRBV18 and TRBJ2-1, is NAGVMQNPRHLVRRRGQEARLRCSPMKGHSHVYWYRQLPEEGLKFMVYLQKENIIDESGMPKERFSAEFPKEGPSILRIQQVVRGDSAAYFCASSPALADEQFFGPGTRLTVL.